These 14 T cell receptor beta chains were sequenced from one sample in a study of T-cell memory formation after mild COVID-19. Via MiXCR, TCRdb re-called the 5' RACE reads, giving one row per CDR3 protein. The repertoire includes roughly 380,000 distinct CDR3 sequences, 25% to 30% of them detected once, and approximately 12% sits in the top ten. Sequencing was done on a sample of PBMCs or a T cell subset sorted from them (not recorded which). All receptors come from an adult woman who had mild COVID-19 (a few samples of this study predate the infection). Cell type and time point are not known.

This clonotype showed up just a few times. The chain has TRBV20-1 and TRBJ2-7, with TRBD2 as a possible D gene (6 bases). This CDR3 has 16 amino acids. The germline V gene encodes CDR1 DFQATT and CDR2 SNEGSKA (reference sequence). With 1 base removed from V and 0 bases from J, the gap between germline ends came to 16 bases. The CDR3 region is CSARGRGGFNSYEQYF. The CDR3 bases are TGCAGTGCTAGAGGGCGGGGAGGCTTTAACTCCTACGAGCAGTACTTC.

The chain has TRBV5-1 and TRBJ2-1; 11 bases are shared with TRBD2. The trim removed 1 base at V and 4 bases at J, leaving 4 bases unmatched. The CDR3 consists of 16 residues. The germline CDR1 and CDR2 sequences are SGHRS and YFSETQ. CDR3 sequence (DNA): TGCGCCAGCAGCTTGCAGGCTAGCGGGGGGTACAATGAGCAGTTCTTC. Residues: CASSLQASGGYNEQFF.

The V call is TRBV13, the J call TRBJ2-7; 10 positions match TRBD1. The V segment lost 0 bases and the J segment 0 bases; nucleotides outside the gene matches: 11. CDR3 length equals 19 residues. CDR1 and CDR2 (germline): PRHDT, FYEKMQ (reference sequence). CDR3 coding DNA: TGTGCCAGCAGCTTAGGGGTCTGGACAGGGGGTTTTCCCTCCTACGAGCAGTACTTC. This sequence encodes CASSLGVWTGGFPSYEQYF.

This clonotype was seen only a few times. CDR3 residues: CASSFDRLGISYEQYF. CDR3 sequence (DNA): TGTGCCAGCAGCTTTGATCGTCTCGGGATCTCCTACGAGCAGTACTTC. V gene TRBV7-2 combines with J gene TRBJ2-7; D is possibly TRBD2 (5 bases). Germline CDR1 SGHTA, CDR2 FQGNSA. The CDR3 contains 16 residues. V lost 3 bases, J lost 0 bases, and 15 bases lay in between.

This clonotype was counted between two and nine times. The CDR3 DNA sequence: TGCAGCGTCCCCTCTGGGACAGGGAAAAACATTCAGTACTTC. As protein: CSVPSGTGKNIQYF. The rearrangement joins TRBV29-1 to TRBJ2-4; 9 bases are shared with TRBD1. The CDR3 has 14 amino acids. Germline V lookup: CDR1 SQVTM, CDR2 ANQGSEA. The J segment lost 4 bases and the V segment lost 6 bases, leaving 7 bases of the junction unmatched. Full variable domain (remainder filled in from reference TRBV29-1 and TRBJ2-4): SAVISQKPSRDICQRGTSLTIQCQVDSQVTMMFWYRQQPGQSLTLIATANQGSEATYESGFVIDKFPISRPNLTFSTLTVSNMSPEDSSIYLCSVPSGTGKNIQYFGAGTRLSVL.

J is TRBJ1-1 and V is TRBV6-5; no clear D. CDR1 MNHEY and CDR2 SVGAGI come from the germline V gene. V was cut by 6 bases and J by 1 base, with 18 bases left in between. This CDR3 comprises 16 residues. For the CDR3, the DNA is TGTGCCAGCAGAGTTACGAACCAGCCATGGAACACTGAAGCTTTCTTT. Encoded protein: CASRVTNQPWNTEAFF.

The J gene is TRBJ2-1, the V gene TRBV5-1, with D tentatively TRBD1 (5 bases). Between the trimmed V and J ends, which lost 5 bases and 6 bases, there was a span of 12 bases. This CDR3 spans 13 amino acids. The V gene's germline CDR1 is SGHRS and CDR2 YFSETQ. The CDR3 here is CASSRSQGNEQFF. CDR3 nucleotides: TGCGCCAGCAGTCGTAGCCAGGGCAATGAGCAGTTCTTC.

This rearrangement joins TRBV18 to TRBJ1-1; possibly TRBD1 for D (5 bases). Germline V gene sequence: CDR1 KGHSH, CDR2 LQKENI. Trimming shortened V by 3 bases and J by 6 bases, and 11 bases separated the two germline ends. The CDR3 runs 13 residues. The CDR3 region is CASSPQGGSEAFF. The CDR3, as DNA: TGTGCCAGCTCACCCCAGGGAGGCTCTGAAGCTTTCTTT.

The chain links TRBV6-2 or TRBV6-3 to TRBJ2-7; maybe TRBD2 (6 bases). The CDR3 spans 14 residues. CDR1 MNHEY and CDR2 SVGEGT come from the germline V gene. V lost 2 bases and J 0 bases, leaving 8 bases between the germline ends. The CDR3 sequence: CASSYGGYSYEQYF. CDR3 in DNA: TGTGCCAGCAGTTACGGGGGGTACTCCTACGAGCAGTACTTC.

This chain connects TRBV15 to TRBJ2-4, with D perhaps TRBD1 (6 bases). Germline CDR1 is LNHNV and CDR2 is YYDKDF (reference sequence). Deletions cut 0 bases from V and 3 bases from J, with 12 bases between. This CDR3 has 16 amino acids. CDR3 DNA sequence: TGTGCCACCAGCAGAGAAAGTAGGACAGTCAAAAACATTCAGTACTTC. It is translated as CATSRESRTVKNIQYF.

The rearrangement links TRBV18 to TRBJ2-1; tentatively, D is TRBD2 (6 bases). CDR3 length: 15 amino acids. V lost 3 bases and J lost 0, with 9 bases in between. CDR1 is KGHSH and CDR2 is LQKENI in the germline V gene. The CDR3 coding sequence is TGTGCCAGCTCACCTCTGACTAGCTCCTACAATGAGCAGTTCTTC. It translates to CASSPLTSSYNEQFF.

This clonotype was detected only once. At one of its ends the junction is not consistent with the germline gene, which may arise from a read error. J is TRBJ1-4 and V is TRBV4-2, with D perhaps matching TRBD1 (6 bases). The germline V gene has CDR1 LGHNA and CDR2 YNFKEQ. The CDR3 extends over 12 amino acids. CDR3 sequence: CASSRDIERLFF. CDR3 DNA sequence: TGTGCCAGCAGCCGGGACATCGAAAGACTGTTTTTT.

This clonotype appeared a few times. This chain uses TRBV10-3 with TRBJ2-7; D not resolved. Germline lookup yields CDR1 ENHRY and CDR2 SYGVKD. This CDR3 is 13 amino acids long. With 0 bases removed from V and 5 bases from J, the gap between germline ends came to 8 bases. For the CDR3, the DNA is TGTGCCATCAGTGAGTCGGATGGGAACGAGCAGTACTTC. It specifies CAISESDGNEQYF.

The chain combines TRBV7-6 with TRBJ1-5; unclear D gene. CDR1 SGHVS and CDR2 FNYEAQ come from the germline V gene. The length of the CDR3 is 14 residues. Trimming removed 0 bases at V and 2 bases at J, with 5 bases between. The chain's CDR3 is CASSLAPGNQPQHF. Written as DNA, the CDR3 is TGTGCCAGCAGCTTAGCGCCAGGCAATCAGCCCCAGCATTTT.